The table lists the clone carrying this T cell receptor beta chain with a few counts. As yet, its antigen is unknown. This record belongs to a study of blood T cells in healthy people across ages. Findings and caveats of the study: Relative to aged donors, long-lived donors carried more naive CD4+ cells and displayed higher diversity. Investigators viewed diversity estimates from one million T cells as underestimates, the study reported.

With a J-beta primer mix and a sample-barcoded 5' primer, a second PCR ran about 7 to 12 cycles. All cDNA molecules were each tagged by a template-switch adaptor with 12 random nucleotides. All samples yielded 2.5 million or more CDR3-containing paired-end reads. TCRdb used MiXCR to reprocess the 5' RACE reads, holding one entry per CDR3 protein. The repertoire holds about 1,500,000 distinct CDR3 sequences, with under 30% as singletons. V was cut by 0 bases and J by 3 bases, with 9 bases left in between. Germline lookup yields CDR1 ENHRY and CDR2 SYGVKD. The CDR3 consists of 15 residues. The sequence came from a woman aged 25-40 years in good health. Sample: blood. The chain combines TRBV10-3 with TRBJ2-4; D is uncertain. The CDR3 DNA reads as TGTGCCATCAGTGAGTCGAGTTTAGGCAAAAACATTCAGTACTTC. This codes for CAISESSLGKNIQYF.